This TCR beta chain is drawn from a study of blood T cell repertoires in COVID-19. Study information: PBMCs, B-cell-depleted T cells, or T cells were the source of the cDNA or gDNA that made up the material.

The CDR3 is 17 amino acids. V was pared by 5 bases and J by 2 bases, with 8 bases of the junction left unmatched. The V gene's germline CDR1 is SGHVS and CDR2 FNYEAQ. Sequencing used immunoSEQ multiplex PCR; TCRdb keeps in-frame clones, though not all of them. The table lists about 80,000 clones, over 70% of them singletons. The source material was peripheral blood. The chain is built from TRBV7-6 and TRBJ2-3; 12 nucleotides agree with TRBD2. This clonotype was obtained from a man aged 80 or over with acute or convalescent COVID-19. The CDR3 sequence is CASSHWTSGEITDTQYF. The DNA of the CDR3 is TGTGCCAGCAGCCACTGGACTAGCGGGGAGATCACAGATACGCAGTATTTT. The full variable domain, completed using reference TRBV7-6 and TRBJ2-3, is GAGVSQSPRYKVTKRGQDVALRCDPISGHVSLYWYRQALGQGPEFLTYFNYEAQQDKSGLPNDRFSAERPEGSISTLTIQRTEQRDSAMYRCASSHWTSGEITDTQYFGPGTRLTVL.